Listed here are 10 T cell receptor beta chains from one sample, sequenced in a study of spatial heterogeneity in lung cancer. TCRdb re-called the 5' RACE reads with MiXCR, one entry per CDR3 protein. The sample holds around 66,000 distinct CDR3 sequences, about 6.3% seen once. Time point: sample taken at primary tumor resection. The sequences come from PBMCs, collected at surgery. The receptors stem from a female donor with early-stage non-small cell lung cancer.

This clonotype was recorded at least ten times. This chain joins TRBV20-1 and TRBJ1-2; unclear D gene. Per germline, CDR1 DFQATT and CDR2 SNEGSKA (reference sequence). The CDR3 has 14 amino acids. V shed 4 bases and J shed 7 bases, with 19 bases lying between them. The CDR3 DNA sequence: TGCAGTGCTATCTTCCCGGGGAGTCGGGTTGGCTACACCTTC. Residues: CSAIFPGSRVGYTF.

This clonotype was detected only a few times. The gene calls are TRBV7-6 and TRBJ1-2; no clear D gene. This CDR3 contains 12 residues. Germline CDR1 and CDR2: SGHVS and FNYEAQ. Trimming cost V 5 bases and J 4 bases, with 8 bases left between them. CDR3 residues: CASSPGIYGYTF. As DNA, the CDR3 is TGTGCCAGCAGCCCGGGGATCTATGGCTACACCTTC.

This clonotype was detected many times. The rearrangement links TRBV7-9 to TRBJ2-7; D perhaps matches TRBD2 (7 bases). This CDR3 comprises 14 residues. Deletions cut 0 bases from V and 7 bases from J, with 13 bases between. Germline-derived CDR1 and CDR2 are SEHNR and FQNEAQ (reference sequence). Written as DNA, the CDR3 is TGTGCCAGCAGCTTAGCACAGGGAGCGGGGGAGCAGTACGTC. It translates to CASSLAQGAGEQYV.

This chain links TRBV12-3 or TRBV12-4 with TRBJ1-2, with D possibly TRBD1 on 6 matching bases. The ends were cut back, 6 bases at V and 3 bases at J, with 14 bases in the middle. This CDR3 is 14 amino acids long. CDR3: CASSHIRTDYGYTF. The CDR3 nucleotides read TGTGCCAGCAGCCACATTCGGACAGACTATGGCTACACCTTC.

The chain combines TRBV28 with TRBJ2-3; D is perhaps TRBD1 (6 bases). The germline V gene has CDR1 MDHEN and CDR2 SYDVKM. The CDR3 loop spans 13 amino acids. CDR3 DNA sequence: TGTGTTGTGCTAGGCAGGGGCGAGGATACGCAGTATTTT. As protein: CVVLGRGEDTQYF. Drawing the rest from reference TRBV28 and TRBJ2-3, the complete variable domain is DVKVTQSSRYLVKRTGEKVFLECVQDMDHENMFWYRQDPGLGLRLIYFSYDVKMKEKGDIPEGYSVSREKKERFSLILESASTNQTSMYLCVVLGRGEDTQYFGPGTRLTVL.

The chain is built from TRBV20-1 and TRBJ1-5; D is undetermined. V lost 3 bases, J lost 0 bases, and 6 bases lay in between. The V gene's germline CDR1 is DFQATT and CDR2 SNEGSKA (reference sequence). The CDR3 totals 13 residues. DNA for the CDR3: TGCAGTGCTAGGGGTAATAGCAATCAGCCCCAGCATTTT. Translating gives CSARGNSNQPQHF.

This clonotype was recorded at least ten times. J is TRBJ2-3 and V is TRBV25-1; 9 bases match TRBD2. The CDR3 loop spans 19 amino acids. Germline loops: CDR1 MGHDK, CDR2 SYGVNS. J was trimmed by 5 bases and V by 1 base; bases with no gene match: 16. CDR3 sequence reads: CASSELGLAGLSGRDTQYF. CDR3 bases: TGTGCCAGCAGTGAATTAGGTCTAGCGGGGCTTTCGGGAAGAGATACGCAGTATTTT.

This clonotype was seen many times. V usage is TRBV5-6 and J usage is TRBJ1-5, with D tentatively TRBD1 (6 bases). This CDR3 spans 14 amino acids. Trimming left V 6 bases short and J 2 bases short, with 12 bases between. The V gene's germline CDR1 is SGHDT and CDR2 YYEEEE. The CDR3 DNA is TGTGCCAGCAACTTCCGGACAGGCAATCAGCCCCAGCATTTT. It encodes CASNFRTGNQPQHF.

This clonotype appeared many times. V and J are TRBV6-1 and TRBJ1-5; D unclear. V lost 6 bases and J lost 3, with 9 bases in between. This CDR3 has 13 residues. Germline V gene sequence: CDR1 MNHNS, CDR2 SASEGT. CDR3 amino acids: CASRTANNQPQHF. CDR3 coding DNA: TGTGCCAGCAGGACCGCCAACAATCAGCCCCAGCATTTT.

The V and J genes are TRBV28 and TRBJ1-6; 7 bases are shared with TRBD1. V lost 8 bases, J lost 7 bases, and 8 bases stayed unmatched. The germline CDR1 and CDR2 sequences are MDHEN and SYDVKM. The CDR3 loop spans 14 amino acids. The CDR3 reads CASLGGQTNSPLHF. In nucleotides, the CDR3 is TGTGCCAGCCTAGGGGGACAGACCAATTCACCCCTCCACTTT.